This T cell receptor (beta chain) was recorded in a study of T cell responses to AZD1222 COVID-19 vaccine. Study outcomes and limitations: Baseline serology detected seropositivity in only a handful of AZD1222 recipients. Vaccine-related CD4 TCRs covered spike, predominating at 160-218 and 743-854. Epitopes outside B.1.351 and B.1.1.7 mutated regions reportedly drew nearly half of spike TCRs.

In regard to this clone: Its specificity is not known.

The repertoire was sequenced with immunoSEQ multiplex PCR; TCRdb's copy has only in-frame clones and lacks some. There are roughly 150,000 clones in the sample; about nine tenths occur only once, and over 4.5% lies in the top ten. V lost 5 bases to trimming and J lost 4 bases; unmatched junction nucleotides: 11. The germline gives CDR1 MNHEY, CDR2 SVGEGT. The CDR3 consists of 15 residues. The source material was peripheral blood, sampled on day 0 of AZD1222 vaccination. The TCR originated in an adult in good health. The chain combines TRBV6-2 or TRBV6-3 with TRBJ2-7, with TRBD1 matching 7 bases. This chain's CDR3 is CASSPKGTVKYEQYF. Written as DNA, the CDR3 is TGTGCCAGCAGTCCAAAAGGGACAGTCAAGTACGAGCAGTACTTC.